This TCR beta chain was captured by sequencing in a study of regulatory T cells in long-lasting Graves disease. This clonotype was seen many times. Relying on iRepertoire HTBI primers and Arm-PCR of CDR3 regions, the team built TCR beta libraries. TCRdb fed the multiplex PCR reads into MiXCR, producing one record per CDR3 protein. The sample consists of approximately 290,000 distinct CDR3 sequences, 22% of them appearing once. Germline V gives CDR1 SNHLY, CDR2 FYNNEI. The CDR3 covers 16 residues. The ends were cut back, 6 bases at V and 5 bases at J, with 22 bases in the middle. Time point denoted: persistent/refractory GD, antithyroid drugs over 5 years with positive TRAb. Construction of the TCR library relied on RNA isolated from PBMCs.

The TCR comes from a female donor with Graves disease. Here the sequenced sample was peripheral blood mononuclear cells (PBMCs), taken when the disease was refractory, from a patient treated with antithyroid drugs. V usage is TRBV2 and J usage is TRBJ2-5; TRBD1 is a possible D gene (6 bases). Written as DNA, the CDR3 is TGTGCCAGCAGAGAGGCTTCGGGACACGGGGAGGAGACCCAGTACTTC. It specifies CASREASGHGEETQYF.